Sequencing of this T cell receptor beta chain was carried out in a study of cytomegalovirus exposure and HLA in healthy donors. The CDR3 has 14 residues. Trimming left V 3 bases short and J 4 bases short, with 11 bases between. CDR1 WNHNN and CDR2 SYGVQD come from the germline V gene (reference sequence). PCR amplification relied on 60 Vbeta primers (plus 13 Jbeta primers). TCRdb keeps only in-frame clones here, not all; method: immunoSEQ multiplex PCR. The sample contains roughly 160,000 clones, more than 80% of which appear only once. The chain couples TRBV10-1 to TRBJ2-3, with D unclear. The sequencing sample was made of PBMCs. This clonotype originated in a woman aged 45 to 65 in good health and CMV-seronegative. CDR3 DNA sequence: TGCGCCAGCAGTGATCCTTCTAACGCAGATACGCAGTATTTT. Amino acids: CASSDPSNADTQYF.